These 27 T cell receptor beta chains were sequenced from one sample in a study of blood T cell repertoires in COVID-19. Profiled with immunoSEQ multiplex PCR; TCRdb holds only in-frame clones, not every one. Here the sample spans a few hundred thousand clones, around four fifths being singletons. Input material: peripheral blood. Every receptor here comes from a woman aged 45-59 years with acute or convalescent COVID-19.

The chain recombines TRBV19 with TRBJ1-1; no firm D call. V was shortened by 4 bases and J by 1 base, with 13 bases between the two germline ends. From germline, CDR1 is LNHDA and CDR2 SQIVND (reference sequence). The CDR3 consists of 15 residues. The CDR3 sequence is CASSTWAKTNTEAFF. Here the CDR3 DNA reads TGTGCCAGTAGTACCTGGGCCAAAACGAACACTGAAGCTTTCTTT. The whole variable domain, remainder taken from reference TRBV19 and TRBJ1-1, is DGGITQSPKYLFRKEGQNVTLSCEQNLNHDAMYWYRQDPGQGLRLIYYSQIVNDFQKGDIAEGYSVSREKKESFPLTVTSAQKNPTAFYLCASSTWAKTNTEAFFGQGTRLTVV.

V usage is TRBV6-4 and J usage is TRBJ1-1, with TRBD1 identical over 8 bases. Losses at the gene ends were 2 bases for V and 7 bases for J; bases not matched to a gene: 3. The germline V gene has CDR1 MRHNA and CDR2 SNTAGT. The length of the CDR3 is 13 residues. CDR3 sequence (DNA): TGTGCCAGCAGTGACCCCGGACAGGGTGAAGCTTTCTTT. It translates to CASSDPGQGEAFF.

The CDR3 sequence: CASSGLREATQYF. CDR3 nucleotides: TGTGCCAGCAGTGGACTTCGGGAGGCTACGCAGTATTTT. The gene calls are TRBV6-2 or TRBV6-3 and TRBJ2-3, with TRBD2 identical over 7 bases. V lost 5 bases, J lost 8 bases, and 7 bases stayed unmatched. Germline CDR1 is MNHEY and CDR2 is SVGEGT. This CDR3 contains 13 residues.

This clone was observed a few times. This chain joins TRBV24-1 and TRBJ2-1; TRBD1 matches at 7 bases. The CDR3 spans 16 residues. Looked up from germline, CDR1 is KGHDR and CDR2 is SFDVKD. V was pared by 4 bases and J by 4 bases, with 9 bases of the junction left unmatched. The CDR3 loop reads CATSDPYDRAYNEQFF. The CDR3, as DNA: TGTGCCACCAGTGACCCCTACGACAGGGCATACAATGAGCAGTTCTTC.

The rearrangement links TRBV27 to TRBJ1-5, with 8 nucleotides matching TRBD1. Germline V gives CDR1 MNHEY, CDR2 SMNVEV (reference sequence). V dropped 2 bases and J dropped 3; count of bases not matched to a gene: 3. This CDR3 has 15 amino acids. This chain's CDR3 is CASSLTTGVNQPQHF. Written as DNA, the CDR3 is TGTGCCAGCAGTTTAACGACAGGGGTCAATCAGCCCCAGCATTTT.

The chain recombines TRBV11-2 with TRBJ2-2; perhaps TRBD2 as D (6 bases). From germline, CDR1 is SGHAT and CDR2 FQNNGV. The CDR3 covers 18 residues. V dropped 6 bases and J dropped 1 base, with 21 bases sitting between them. CDR3: CASSLSRGTPGNTGELFF. CDR3 sequence (DNA): TGTGCCAGCAGTCTTTCCCGCGGGACGCCTGGGAACACCGGGGAGCTGTTTTTT.

The V call is TRBV21-1, the J call TRBJ1-3. TRBV21-1 is reported as a pseudogene. There are 17 residues in the CDR3. In nucleotides, the CDR3 is TGTGCCAGCAGCCCCACGCCACCAAGTGTAGGGGGGGACACCATATATTTT. It translates to CASSPTPPSVGGDTIYF.

The chain joins TRBV27 to TRBJ1-2; TRBD1 matches at 8 bases. Losses at the gene ends were 4 bases for V and 5 bases for J; bases not matched to a gene: 9. The CDR3 consists of 15 residues. CDR1 is MNHEY, CDR2 SMNVEV, per germline (reference sequence). The CDR3 region has the DNA TGTGCCAGCAGTTCATCAGGGGGCGCGGGGTATGGCTACACCTTC. Translated: CASSSSGGAGYGYTF.

In this sample, this clone turned up once. The chain couples TRBV5-5 to TRBJ1-5; weak D call: TRBD1 (6 bases). Trimming left V 4 bases short and J 5 bases short, with 19 bases between. The CDR3 extends over 16 amino acids. Germline V CDR1 and CDR2: SGHKS, YYEKEE (reference sequence). This CDR3 is CASSVGQGRTDQPQHF. As DNA, the CDR3 is TGTGCCAGCAGCGTAGGTCAAGGACGGACAGATCAGCCCCAGCATTTT.

V gene TRBV6-5 combines with J gene TRBJ1-2; D not certain. CDR1 and CDR2 (germline): MNHEY, SVGAGI. V lost 0 bases, J lost 8 bases, and 16 bases lay in between. The CDR3 contains 15 residues. This CDR3 is CASSYSISGPGGYTF. Written as DNA, the CDR3 is TGTGCCAGCAGTTACTCGATATCCGGCCCGGGGGGCTACACCTTC.

CDR3 loop: CASSPGTGVREQYF. Written as DNA, the CDR3 is TGTGCCAGCAGTCCCGGGACAGGGGTGAGGGAGCAGTACTTC. The J gene is TRBJ2-7, the V gene TRBV27, with 10 bases that match TRBD1. The CDR3 covers 14 residues. Germline CDR1 is MNHEY and CDR2 is SMNVEV (reference sequence). Germline trimming cut 5 bases from V and 7 bases from J; bases unmatched to any gene: 8.

The chain couples TRBV11-2 to TRBJ2-7; perhaps TRBD2 as D (6 bases). Germline V gene data show CDR1 as SGHAT and CDR2 as FQNNGV. The CDR3 extends over 20 amino acids. The germline V and J ends were trimmed by 0 bases and 1 base, with 25 bases remaining between them. The CDR3 region has the DNA TGTGCCAGCAGCTTAGACCTGGGGAGGCAGGGTCCCCTCCTTTCCTACGAGCAGTACTTC. Residues: CASSLDLGRQGPLLSYEQYF.

The chain combines TRBV4-1 with TRBJ1-1; no definite D call. The CDR3 length is 13 residues. Germline CDR1 MGHRA, CDR2 YSYEKL. The V end was cut by 0 bases, the J end by 5 bases, with 7 bases between. The CDR3 loop reads CASSQDTGTEAFF. CDR3 DNA: TGCGCCAGCAGCCAAGATACGGGAACTGAAGCTTTCTTT.

The chain has TRBV7-9 and TRBJ1-1, with D possibly matching TRBD1 (5 bases). V shed 4 bases and J shed 1 base, with 13 bases lying between them. CDR1 and CDR2 (germline): SEHNR, FQNEAQ (reference sequence). CDR3 length: 15 residues. The CDR3 spells CASSSYGTENTEAFF. The CDR3 bases are TGTGCCAGCAGCTCCTACGGGACTGAGAACACTGAAGCTTTCTTT.

The V and J genes are TRBV7-3 and TRBJ2-5, with TRBD1 matching 12 bases. With V trimmed by 4 bases and J by 2 bases, 5 bases remained unmatched. The CDR3 has 16 amino acids. The germline V gene has CDR1 SGHTA and CDR2 FQGTGA. The CDR3 bases are TGTGCCAGCAGCTCGCCGGGACAGGGGGCTCAAGAGACCCAGTACTTC. This codes for CASSSPGQGAQETQYF.

The chain is built from TRBV2 and TRBJ2-2, with TRBD2 matching over 8 bases. This CDR3 has 13 residues. Germline values: CDR1 SNHLY, CDR2 FYNNEI. V trimming: 9 bases; J trimming: 1 base; junction bases outside the gene matches: 1. CDR3 amino acids: CASSGVNTGELFF. The CDR3 DNA sequence: TGTGCCAGTAGCGGGGTGAACACCGGGGAGCTGTTTTTT.

V usage is TRBV7-6 and J usage is TRBJ2-5; 11 bases line up with TRBD2. The CDR3 is made up of 15 amino acids. After removal of 5 bases from V and 3 bases from J, the junction contained 5 bases not matched to a gene. Germline CDR1 SGHVS, CDR2 FNYEAQ. The CDR3 region has the DNA TGTGCCAGCAGCCGTAGCGGGGGGGGTGAAGAGACCCAGTACTTC. Its translation: CASSRSGGGEETQYF.

The genes are TRBV7-9 and TRBJ1-2; 7 bases are shared with TRBD1. The CDR3 length is 15 residues. The V gene's germline CDR1 is SEHNR and CDR2 FQNEAQ (reference sequence). V lost 2 bases, J lost 6 bases, and 9 bases stayed unmatched. The CDR3 here is CASSLSLEGAHGYTF. Written as DNA, the CDR3 is TGTGCCAGCAGCTTATCCCTCGAGGGGGCTCATGGCTACACCTTC.

The rearrangement uses TRBV7-2 and TRBJ1-2; perhaps TRBD1 as D (5 bases). Trimming took 0 bases from V and 4 from J, leaving 9 bases between them. From germline, CDR1 is SGHTA and CDR2 FQGNSA. This CDR3 region has 14 residues. The CDR3, as DNA: TGTGCCAGCAGCTTAGCGCTGGGGGGCTATGGCTACACCTTC. Translation: CASSLALGGYGYTF. The whole variable domain, filled in from reference TRBV7-2 and TRBJ1-2, reads GAGVSQSPSNKVTEKGKDVELRCDPISGHTALYWYRQSLGQGLEFLIYFQGNSAPDKSGLPSDRFSAERTGGSVSTLTIQRTQQEDSAVYLCASSLALGGYGYTFGSGTRLTVV.

The J gene is TRBJ2-3, the V gene TRBV7-9; the D is unclear. Trimming pared 5 bases from V and 4 bases from J, leaving 10 bases between. The length of the CDR3 is 13 residues. CDR1 SEHNR and CDR2 FQNEAQ come from the germline V gene (reference sequence). CDR3 sequence: CASSGDLADTQYF. CDR3 coding DNA: TGTGCCAGCAGCGGAGACCTGGCAGATACGCAGTATTTT.

The rearrangement uses TRBV12-3 or TRBV12-4 and TRBJ2-1, with unresolved D. V lost 5 bases to trimming and J lost 9 bases, with 5 bases between them. The CDR3 length is 10 residues. The CDR3 DNA follows: TGTGCCAGCAGTCTAACTGAGCAGTTCTTC. It encodes CASSLTEQFF.

The V and J genes are TRBV29-1 and TRBJ2-1; D might be TRBD1 (5 bases). V dropped 5 bases and J dropped 3 bases, with 11 bases sitting between them. Germline CDR1 is SQVTM and CDR2 is ANQGSEA. The CDR3 runs 13 residues. The CDR3 nucleotides read TGCAGCGTTACATCGACAGACTACAATGAGCAGTTCTTC. It codes for CSVTSTDYNEQFF.

The V and J genes are TRBV28 and TRBJ1-2; D uncertain. V lost 5 bases and J 12 bases, leaving 13 bases between the germline ends. CDR3 length: 11 residues. Germline lookup yields CDR1 MDHEN and CDR2 SYDVKM. As DNA, the CDR3 is TGTGCCAGCAGTCAGCTCAGAGGCCACACCTTC. Its protein product is CASSQLRGHTF.

This clone was seen just once. This chain links TRBV7-2 with TRBJ2-2, with D unclear. Per germline, CDR1 SGHTA and CDR2 FQGNSA. Trimming removed 1 base at V and 4 bases at J, with 13 bases between. The CDR3 has 16 amino acids. The chain's CDR3 is CASSLVSLVGTGELFF. The CDR3 DNA reads TGTGCCAGCAGCTTAGTATCCCTAGTGGGCACCGGGGAGCTGTTTTTT.

The J gene is TRBJ2-3, the V gene TRBV5-4; a weak D match, TRBD1 (6 bases). This CDR3 has 14 residues. The V gene's germline CDR1 is SGHNT and CDR2 YYREEE (reference sequence). V lost 4 bases and J lost 1, with 10 bases in between. CDR3 DNA sequence: TGTGCCAGCAGCGTTGAGGGGGGCACAGATACGCAGTATTTT. This encodes CASSVEGGTDTQYF.

The chain recombines TRBV10-3 with TRBJ2-3; 10 bases are shared with TRBD2. Germline CDR1 ENHRY, CDR2 SYGVKD. Germline trimming cut 3 bases from V and 0 bases from J; bases unmatched to any gene: 3. There are 16 residues in the CDR3. The CDR3 coding sequence is TGTGCCATCAGTGACCCTAGCGGGGGCAGCACAGATACGCAGTATTTT. Translation: CAISDPSGGSTDTQYF.

This clone was detected only a few times. The V call is TRBV30, the J call TRBJ1-2, with a possible D match to TRBD1 (5 bases). V lost 1 base and J lost 3, with 12 bases in between. Germline V gene sequence: CDR1 GTSNPN, CDR2 SVGIG (reference sequence). The length of the CDR3 is 14 residues. The CDR3 is CAWSAGGEYYGYTF. In nucleotides, the CDR3 is TGTGCCTGGAGTGCGGGAGGGGAATACTATGGCTACACCTTC.